The 25 T cell receptor beta chains below come from one sample, sequenced in a study of metastatic and nonmetastatic thyroid tumors. TCRdb recomputed clones from the PCR reads via MiXCR. The table records approximately 20,000 clones, approximately 29% of them present only once. Nobody among the patients had been given any treatment before thyroid surgery. The sample comprised adjacent normal tissue. The receptors derive from a female donor with papillary thyroid cancer or a benign thyroid nodule (not recorded which). Some clones in this sample may be carry-over from other donors' samples.

In its sample, this clone was seen a few times. V usage is TRBV6-1 and J usage is TRBJ2-3; 7 bases line up with TRBD2. CDR1 is MNHNS and CDR2 is SASEGT in the germline V gene. With 3 bases clipped from V and 1 base from J, the junction kept 7 bases outside the gene matches. The CDR3 runs to 16 residues. DNA for the CDR3: TGTGCCAGCAGTGAGAACGCGGCGGGAGGCACAGATACGCAGTATTTT. It specifies CASSENAAGGTDTQYF.

The rearrangement joins TRBV10-3 to TRBJ2-2, with D unresolved. This CDR3 region has 18 residues. Trimming stripped 5 bases from V and 4 bases from J, with 23 bases between. CDR1 ENHRY and CDR2 SYGVKD come from the germline V gene. This chain's CDR3 is CAISSGPQKHRGTGELFF. Here the CDR3 DNA reads TGTGCCATCAGTTCCGGGCCTCAAAAACATAGAGGCACCGGGGAGCTGTTTTTT.

This clone was recorded only once. The chain is built from TRBV13 and TRBJ2-1, with a possible D match to TRBD2 (6 bases). The V gene's germline CDR1 is PRHDT and CDR2 FYEKMQ (reference sequence). Trimming cost V 4 bases and J 2 bases, with 15 bases left between them. The CDR3 sequence is 16 residues long. CDR3 nucleotides: TGTGCCAGCAGCTCCACCGGCGGGGATCCCTACAATGAGCAGTTCTTC. Amino acid sequence: CASSSTGGDPYNEQFF.

The chain combines TRBV19 with TRBJ2-7, with TRBD2 matching 13 bases. Germline loops: CDR1 LNHDA, CDR2 SQIVND (reference sequence). After removal of 6 bases from V and 3 bases from J, the junction contained 5 bases not matched to a gene. CDR3 length equals 15 residues. The DNA of the CDR3 is TGTGCCAGTAGCCCGGGACTAGCGGGAATCTACGAGCAGTACTTC. Protein: CASSPGLAGIYEQYF.

In its sample, this clone was seen a few times. This chain joins TRBV27 and TRBJ1-5; D might be TRBD1 (6 bases). The ends were cut back, 2 bases at V and 6 bases at J, with 11 bases in the middle. CDR1 MNHEY and CDR2 SMNVEV come from the germline V gene (reference sequence). The CDR3 contains 14 residues. The CDR3 region has the DNA TGTGCCAGCAGTTTAATAGCAGGGGTTCAGCCCCAGCATTTT. It translates to CASSLIAGVQPQHF.

The V gene is TRBV6-1, the J gene TRBJ1-3, with D uncertain. The CDR3 runs 15 residues. The germline V gene has CDR1 MNHNS and CDR2 SASEGT. Trimming cost V 2 bases and J 2 bases, with 10 bases left between them. DNA for the CDR3: TGTGCCAGCAGTGAACTTGGGCCTACTGGAAACACCATATATTTT. Translating gives CASSELGPTGNTIYF.

This clone was counted only a few times. The chain combines TRBV5-1 with TRBJ2-5; 7 nucleotides agree with TRBD1. Trimming removed 4 bases from V and 5 bases from J; junction bases left unmatched: 8. The CDR3 consists of 14 residues. Per germline, CDR1 SGHRS and CDR2 YFSETQ. The CDR3 DNA follows: TGCGCCAGCAGCACCGGGACAGCTCTGGAGACCCAGTACTTC. This gives the protein CASSTGTALETQYF.

The chain combines TRBV2 with TRBJ2-5; 10 bases align to TRBD2. Germline lookup yields CDR1 SNHLY and CDR2 FYNNEI. The CDR3 is 13 amino acids. Germline trimming cut 3 bases from V and 5 bases from J; bases unmatched to any gene: 0. The CDR3 is CASSDSGGETQYF. DNA of the CDR3: TGTGCCAGCAGTGATAGCGGGGGGGAGACCCAGTACTTC.

CDR3 nucleotides: TGCGCCAGCAGCACGGGGCCGAGACAGGAGGAGACCCAGTACTTC. Translation: CASSTGPRQEETQYF. The chain recombines TRBV5-1 with TRBJ2-5; tentatively, D is TRBD1 (6 bases). The germline gives CDR1 SGHRS, CDR2 YFSETQ. Trimming removed 4 bases from V and 5 bases from J, with 18 bases in between. The CDR3 has 15 residues.

The chain recombines TRBV6-1 with TRBJ2-1; TRBD1 agrees at 10 bases. Germline CDR1 and CDR2: MNHNS and SASEGT. With V trimmed by 6 bases and J by 3 bases, 2 bases remained unmatched. This CDR3 region has 14 residues. Written as DNA, the CDR3 is TGTGCCAGCAGCCGGACAGGGGGCTACAATGAGCAGTTCTTC. Translated: CASSRTGGYNEQFF.

This clone has just a few counts. V is TRBV28 and J is TRBJ1-5, with D perhaps TRBD1 (5 bases). CDR3 length: 14 residues. The germline V gene encodes CDR1 MDHEN and CDR2 SYDVKM. The V gene lost 5 bases and the J gene lost 3 bases, with 11 bases spanning the gap. CDR3 loop: CASSPTGSNQPQHF. DNA of the CDR3: TGTGCCAGCAGTCCCACAGGTTCCAATCAGCCCCAGCATTTT. Filled out from reference TRBV28 and TRBJ1-5, the complete variable domain reads DVKVTQSSRYLVKRTGEKVFLECVQDMDHENMFWYRQDPGLGLRLIYFSYDVKMKEKGDIPEGYSVSREKKERFSLILESASTNQTSMYLCASSPTGSNQPQHFGDGTRLSIL.

There are many counts of this clone. The genes are TRBV5-4 and TRBJ1-3; possible D gene TRBD1, 5 bases. CDR1 and CDR2 from the germline V gene are SGHNT and YYREEE (reference sequence). The CDR3 has 14 residues. Trimming removed 1 base from V and 6 bases from J, with 11 bases in between. CDR3 loop: CASSLRDGLNTIYF. DNA for the CDR3: TGTGCCAGCAGCTTGCGGGACGGTCTAAACACCATATATTTT.

Only one count was recorded for this clone. The rearrangement joins TRBV4-1 to TRBJ2-7; D possibly corresponds to TRBD2 (5 bases). V was pared by 5 bases and J by 6 bases, with 17 bases between. Germline V lookup: CDR1 MGHRA, CDR2 YSYEKL. The CDR3 has 14 residues. CDR3 residues: CASSLRDQPSEQYF. The CDR3 bases are TGCGCCAGCAGCTTGAGGGATCAACCCAGCGAGCAGTACTTC.

This clone showed up many times. J is TRBJ1-1 and V is TRBV19, with 9 bases that match TRBD1. This CDR3 has 16 residues. Germline lookup yields CDR1 LNHDA and CDR2 SQIVND (reference sequence). The junction had 11 bases not matched to a gene; V was cut back by 4 bases and J by 5 bases. CDR3 DNA sequence: TGTGCCAGTAGTAGAAGAAGGGACAGGGTAAGGACTGAAGCTTTCTTT. It codes for CASSRRRDRVRTEAFF.

This clone was recorded a few times. The chain recombines TRBV12-5 with TRBJ2-2; the match to TRBD1 covers 8 bases. The ends lost 0 bases at V and 3 bases at J; junction bases unmatched: 6. Germline-derived CDR1 and CDR2 are LGHNT and FRNRAP. The CDR3 contains 17 residues. The CDR3 region has the DNA TGTGCTAGTGGTTTGGTACTGGGACAGGAAGACACCGGGGAGCTGTTTTTT. Its translation: CASGLVLGQEDTGELFF.

This clone was seen a handful of times. The rearrangement links TRBV28 to TRBJ1-2, with no clear D. Germline V gene lookup returns CDR1 MDHEN and CDR2 SYDVKM. V was shortened by 6 bases and J by 2 bases, with 10 bases between the two germline ends. This CDR3 has 13 amino acids. CDR3 nucleotides: TGTGCCAGCAGAGAGGAGGCGAACTATGGCTACACCTTC. It codes for CASREEANYGYTF.

This clone was counted between two and nine times. J is TRBJ1-2 and V is TRBV6-5; 8 nucleotides line up with TRBD1. The CDR3 covers 15 residues. Germline V gene lookup returns CDR1 MNHEY and CDR2 SVGAGI. V lost 2 bases and J lost 8; bases outside the gene matches: 10. The CDR3 nucleotides are TGTGCCAGCAGTTACGGACAGGGAAAAGGCTACGGCTACACCTTC. Amino acid sequence: CASSYGQGKGYGYTF.

This clone was found a few times. This chain uses TRBV2 with TRBJ2-3, with 10 bases identical to TRBD2. Trimming took 3 bases from V and 6 from J; bases not matched to a gene: 3. The CDR3 runs 14 residues. The germline V gene has CDR1 SNHLY and CDR2 FYNNEI. CDR3 nucleotides: TGTGCCAGCAGTGATAGCGGGGGGCCGGATACGCAGTATTTT. Translation: CASSDSGGPDTQYF.

In this sample, this clone turned up a few times. V gene TRBV28 combines with J gene TRBJ2-7, with D maybe TRBD1 (5 bases). V was clipped by 7 bases and J by 3 bases, with 22 bases between them. CDR1 MDHEN and CDR2 SYDVKM come from the germline V gene. CDR3 length: 16 residues. The CDR3 region is CASNPVQQAINYEQYF. DNA of the CDR3: TGTGCCAGCAACCCTGTCCAACAGGCCATAAACTACGAGCAGTACTTC.

This clone appeared many times. The rearrangement joins TRBV3-1 to TRBJ1-4; D gene uncertain. This CDR3 spans 14 amino acids. Germline assignment: CDR1 LGHDT and CDR2 YNNKEL (reference sequence). V was clipped by 4 bases and J by 3 bases, with 9 bases between them. CDR3 sequence: CASSRARANEKLFF. The CDR3 coding sequence is TGTGCCAGCAGCCGGGCCCGAGCTAATGAAAAACTGTTTTTT.

This clone showed up many times. The rearrangement links TRBV9 to TRBJ1-2; D gene ambiguous. Germline assignment: CDR1 SGDLS and CDR2 YYNGEE. CDR3 length: 14 residues. Deletions cut 4 bases from V and 6 bases from J, with 16 bases between. CDR3 DNA sequence: TGTGCCAGCAGCCCCGCCCCCAGGACGAATGGCTACACCTTC. Amino acids: CASSPAPRTNGYTF.

This clone showed up just a few times. This chain uses TRBV27 with TRBJ2-7; perhaps TRBD2 as D (5 bases). This CDR3 is 15 amino acids long. Per the germline V gene, CDR1 is MNHEY and CDR2 is SMNVEV (reference sequence). The V and J ends lost 1 base and 3 bases respectively, with 13 bases between them. CDR3 loop: CASSLLPGSGYEQYF. DNA for the CDR3: TGTGCCAGCAGTTTATTACCGGGGTCAGGCTACGAGCAGTACTTC.

As to this clone: One end of the junction fails to match germline, which may point to a read error. Other nucleotide sequences in the sample specify the same CDR3. The gene calls are TRBV7-2 and TRBJ1-2; a possible D gene is TRBD1 (5 bases). This CDR3 is built from 13 residues. Germline CDR1 is SGHTA and CDR2 is FQGNSA. CDR3 nucleotides: TGTGCCAGCAGCTTAGGTCGGGGGGTTGGCTACACATTC. Residues: CASSLGRGVGYTF.

In its sample, this clone ranks as medium-sized. The gene calls are TRBV6-1 and TRBJ1-1; D call uncertain. This CDR3 contains 15 residues. V lost 2 bases and J 1 base, leaving 11 bases between the germline ends. CDR1 is MNHNS, CDR2 SASEGT, per germline. CDR3 DNA: TGTGCCAGCAGTGAAATCTCCGCAGGGAACACTGAAGCTTTCTTT. The encoded protein is CASSEISAGNTEAFF.

This clone has at least ten counts. This chain uses TRBV27 with TRBJ2-1, with 14 positions matching TRBD2. Trimming at V came to 4 bases and at J to 6 bases, leaving 5 bases not matched to a gene. The CDR3 is 16 amino acids. Germline V gene sequence: CDR1 MNHEY, CDR2 SMNVEV (reference sequence). The CDR3 sequence is CASSSRLAGGTNEQFF. The CDR3 DNA reads as TGTGCCAGCAGTTCCAGACTAGCGGGAGGGACCAATGAGCAGTTCTTC.